These 24 T cell receptor beta chains were all obtained from the same sample, sequenced in a study of T cell responses to AZD1222 COVID-19 vaccine. The method was immunoSEQ multiplex PCR; TCRdb's version includes in-frame clones alone and lacks a portion of them. The table includes 65,000 to 85,000 clones, around nine tenths detected once. Sequenced material: peripheral blood, taken on day 0 of AZD1222 vaccination. Receptors originate from an adult in good health.

The V call is TRBV28, the J call TRBJ2-2; unclear D gene. CDR3 length: 12 residues. Trimming removed 7 bases from V and 4 bases from J, with 7 bases in between. Per the germline V gene, CDR1 is MDHEN and CDR2 is SYDVKM. CDR3 in amino acids: CASTTGTGELFF. CDR3 bases: TGTGCCAGCACCACTGGCACCGGGGAGCTGTTTTTT.

This chain connects TRBV19 to TRBJ1-2, with 10 bases identical to TRBD1. Germline assignment: CDR1 LNHDA and CDR2 SQIVND (reference sequence). J was trimmed by 8 bases and V by 5 bases; bases with no gene match: 11. CDR3 size: 15 residues. The CDR3 protein is CASSPGTGVGWGYTF. The DNA for the CDR3 is TGTGCCAGTAGTCCCGGGACAGGGGTCGGTTGGGGCTACACCTTC. The whole variable domain, remainder taken from reference TRBV19 and TRBJ1-2, is DGGITQSPKYLFRKEGQNVTLSCEQNLNHDAMYWYRQDPGQGLRLIYYSQIVNDFQKGDIAEGYSVSREKKESFPLTVTSAQKNPTAFYLCASSPGTGVGWGYTFGSGTRLTVV.

The chain couples TRBV19 to TRBJ2-3; weak D call: TRBD1 (5 bases). The CDR3 has 12 residues. Germline V gene lookup returns CDR1 LNHDA and CDR2 SQIVND (reference sequence). Trimming left V 4 bases short and J 8 bases short, with 10 bases between. CDR3 sequence reads: CASSNDRGTQYF. The CDR3 DNA sequence: TGTGCCAGTAGTAACGATAGGGGTACGCAGTATTTT.

The V and J genes are TRBV9 and TRBJ2-1, with TRBD2 matching over 8 bases. Unmatched junction bases numbered 8, after V lost 4 bases and J lost 2 bases. The CDR3 spans 16 residues. Germline CDR1 SGDLS, CDR2 YYNGEE. CDR3: CASSPRIAGPYNEQFF. DNA of the CDR3: TGTGCCAGCAGCCCGAGGATAGCGGGGCCCTACAATGAGCAGTTCTTC.

This chain joins TRBV27 and TRBJ1-2; 7 bases line up with TRBD1. Germline values: CDR1 MNHEY, CDR2 SMNVEV (reference sequence). V dropped 3 bases and J dropped 3; count of bases not matched to a gene: 7. The CDR3 length is 15 residues. The CDR3: CASSLTQDRYYGYTF. The CDR3 coding sequence is TGTGCCAGCAGTTTGACGCAGGACAGGTACTATGGCTACACCTTC.

This rearrangement joins TRBV28 to TRBJ1-1; D uncertain. V gave up 4 bases and J gave up 0 bases, with 18 bases separating them. Germline CDR1 and CDR2: MDHEN and SYDVKM. The CDR3 sequence is 17 residues long. Here the CDR3 DNA reads TGTGCCAGCAGTTCCACCGACCGCCTACACTTGAACACTGAAGCTTTCTTT. As protein: CASSSTDRLHLNTEAFF.

The V and J genes are TRBV10-3 and TRBJ2-3, with 8 bases lining up with TRBD2. The length of the CDR3 is 14 residues. The germline CDR1 and CDR2 sequences are ENHRY and SYGVKD. V lost 8 bases to trimming and J lost 6 bases; unmatched junction nucleotides: 10. The chain's CDR3 is CAIGPGGRGDTQYF. As DNA, the CDR3 is TGTGCCATCGGCCCGGGGGGGCGCGGCGATACGCAGTATTTT.

V gene TRBV25-1 combines with J gene TRBJ2-1, with TRBD2 matching 9 bases. The V and J ends lost 3 bases and 9 bases, in that order; junction bases with no gene match: 15. The CDR3 is made up of 17 amino acids. The germline V gene encodes CDR1 MGHDK and CDR2 SYGVNS. DNA for the CDR3: TGTGCCAGCAGTGACCGTCGGGGCGCGGGGGGGCGTAGTGAGCAGTTCTTC. Its protein is CASSDRRGAGGRSEQFF.

The chain links TRBV4-2 to TRBJ2-7; 13 bases fit TRBD2. CDR3 length equals 18 residues. J was trimmed by 7 bases and V by 1 base; bases with no gene match: 13. Per germline, CDR1 LGHNA and CDR2 YNFKEQ. The CDR3 coding sequence is TGTGCCAGCAGCCAAGGGACTAGCGGGGGCCCTCTCGCGGGTGAGCAGTACTTC. Translating it yields CASSQGTSGGPLAGEQYF.

J is TRBJ1-1 and V is TRBV27; 7 bases are a match to TRBD1. Germline trimming cut 3 bases from V and 3 bases from J; bases unmatched to any gene: 10. The CDR3 consists of 16 residues. Germline V CDR1 and CDR2: MNHEY, SMNVEV (reference sequence). Written as DNA, the CDR3 is TGTGCCAGCAGTTTGCCCCCCGGGCAGGGGGACACTGAAGCTTTCTTT. It is translated as CASSLPPGQGDTEAFF.

The chain joins TRBV9 to TRBJ1-2; 9 nucleotides align to TRBD1. The CDR3 totals 14 residues. CDR1 SGDLS and CDR2 YYNGEE come from the germline V gene. V shed 4 bases, J shed 2 bases, and the junction held 3 bases outside the gene matches. CDR3 sequence (DNA): TGTGCCAGCAGCCCAGGACAGGGGAACTATGGCTACACCTTC. Protein sequence: CASSPGQGNYGYTF.

Only a few counts were recorded for this clone. The CDR3 protein is CASTAESAQTPGYF. CDR3 sequence (DNA): TGTGCCAGCACGGCGGAGAGCGCCCAAACACCGGGGTATTTT. The V gene is TRBV6-5, the J gene TRBJ1-3; no firm D call. This CDR3 is built from 14 residues. Trimming removed 7 bases at V and 16 bases at J, with 26 bases between. Germline V CDR1 and CDR2: MNHEY, SVGAGI.

V usage is TRBV28 and J usage is TRBJ2-2; D is undetermined. Per the germline V gene, CDR1 is MDHEN and CDR2 is SYDVKM. The CDR3 has 10 amino acids. The V and J ends lost 6 bases and 6 bases respectively, with 2 bases between them. CDR3 in amino acids: CASRSGELFF. In DNA, the CDR3 is TGTGCCAGCAGATCCGGGGAGCTGTTTTTT. Looking up the rest from reference TRBV28 and TRBJ2-2 gives the full variable domain: DVKVTQSSRYLVKRTGEKVFLECVQDMDHENMFWYRQDPGLGLRLIYFSYDVKMKEKGDIPEGYSVSREKKERFSLILESASTNQTSMYLCASRSGELFFGEGSRLTVL.

DNA of the CDR3: TGCGCCAGCAACTGGGCGGCAGGCCGCGGGAGGAACACTGAAGCTTTCTTT. Translating it yields CASNWAAGRGRNTEAFF. This rearrangement joins TRBV5-1 to TRBJ1-1; D remains ambiguous. V dropped 6 bases and J dropped 1 base, with 22 bases sitting between them. CDR1 and CDR2 (germline): SGHRS, YFSETQ. The CDR3 is made up of 17 amino acids. The variable domain in full, completed from reference TRBV5-1 and TRBJ1-1, reads KAGVTQTPRYLIKTRGQQVTLSCSPISGHRSVSWYQQTPGQGLQFLFEYFSETQRNKGNFPGRFSGRQFSNSRSEMNVSTLELGDSALYLCASNWAAGRGRNTEAFFGQGTRLTVV.

This sequence joins TRBV7-9 and TRBJ1-1, with 9 bases lining up with TRBD1. Germline V gene sequence: CDR1 SEHNR, CDR2 FQNEAQ (reference sequence). This CDR3 comprises 16 residues. V shed 5 bases, J shed 4 bases, and the junction held 11 bases outside the gene matches. CDR3 protein: CASSPPWTGVTTEAFF. The DNA for the CDR3 is TGTGCCAGCAGCCCTCCGTGGACAGGGGTGACCACTGAAGCTTTCTTT. The entire variable domain, with the rest obtained from reference TRBV7-9 and TRBJ1-1, is as follows: DTGVSQNPRHKITKRGQNVTFRCDPISEHNRLYWYRQTLGQGPEFLTYFQNEAQLEKSRLLSDRFSAERPKGSFSTLEIQRTEQGDSAMYLCASSPPWTGVTTEAFFGQGTRLTVV.

V and J are TRBV3-1 (or the pseudogene TRBV3-2) and TRBJ1-4; TRBD1 might be the D (5 bases). V lost 4 bases and J lost 0, with 6 bases in between. Germline assignment: CDR1 LGHDT and CDR2 YNNKEL (reference sequence). The CDR3 runs 14 residues. The CDR3 sequence is CASSRQTTNEKLFF. In DNA form, the CDR3 reads TGTGCCAGCAGCCGACAGACAACTAATGAAAAACTGTTTTTT.

The chain uses TRBV12-3 or TRBV12-4 and TRBJ1-2, with D unresolved. V was clipped by 3 bases and J by 5 bases, with 10 bases between them. The CDR3 runs to 13 residues. The DNA for the CDR3 is TGTGCCAGCAGTTTGAGCGGTCGGTATGGCTACACCTTC. Protein: CASSLSGRYGYTF.

V and J are TRBV5-1 and TRBJ2-7; TRBD1 matches 11 bases. With V trimmed by 0 bases and J by 2 bases, 4 bases remained unmatched. Germline CDR1 reads SGHRS; CDR2 reads YFSETQ. This CDR3 spans 16 amino acids. Here the CDR3 reads CASSLGGTGGTYEQYF. The CDR3 bases are TGCGCCAGCAGCTTGGGAGGGACAGGGGGTACCTACGAGCAGTACTTC.

The chain couples TRBV5-6 to TRBJ2-3, with 7 bases matching TRBD1. V trimming: 0 bases; J trimming: 4 bases; junction bases outside the gene matches: 2. The CDR3 has 14 amino acids. CDR1 SGHDT and CDR2 YYEEEE come from the germline V gene. The DNA of the CDR3 is TGTGCCAGCAGCTTGGTAGGGGGCGCAGATACGCAGTATTTT. Its translation: CASSLVGGADTQYF.

This clone was observed a handful of times. The CDR3 sequence is CASSLGGGWYEQYF. CDR3 nucleotide sequence: TGTGCCAGCAGCTTAGGCGGGGGTTGGTACGAGCAGTACTTC. The genes are TRBV7-9 and TRBJ2-7, with TRBD2 identical over 7 bases. The CDR3 extends over 14 amino acids. V trimming: 1 base; J trimming: 4 bases; junction bases outside the gene matches: 4. The germline V gene has CDR1 SEHNR and CDR2 FQNEAQ (reference sequence).

J is TRBJ1-6 and V is TRBV19; D not certain. Germline assignment: CDR1 LNHDA and CDR2 SQIVND (reference sequence). V was cut by 2 bases and J by 5 bases, with 7 bases left in between. The CDR3 contains 14 residues. The chain's CDR3 is CASSILTDNSPLHF. CDR3 in DNA: TGTGCCAGTAGTATACTGACGGATAATTCACCCCTCCACTTT.

This clone was recorded once. This chain uses TRBV5-4 with TRBJ2-2; perhaps TRBD1 as D (7 bases). The length of the CDR3 is 14 residues. V was trimmed by 7 bases and J by 2 bases, leaving 12 bases between them. Germline V CDR1 and CDR2: SGHNT, YYREEE (reference sequence). CDR3 sequence reads: CASVEGANTGELFF. DNA for the CDR3: TGTGCCAGCGTGGAGGGGGCTAACACCGGGGAGCTGTTTTTT. Complete variable domain (other parts from reference TRBV5-4 and TRBJ2-2): ETGVTQSPTHLIKTRGQQVTLRCSSQSGHNTVSWYQQALGQGPQFIFQYYREEENGRGNFPPRFSGLQFPNYSSELNVNALELDDSALYLCASVEGANTGELFFGEGSRLTVL.

The V call is TRBV27, the J call TRBJ1-2; 8 bases are shared with TRBD1. This CDR3 is 19 amino acids long. Trimming took 4 bases from V and 3 from J; bases not matched to a gene: 19. From germline, CDR1 is MNHEY and CDR2 SMNVEV (reference sequence). In DNA form, the CDR3 reads TGTGCCAGCAGTTCGAACCTTGCACGGGCAGGGGGCTACTACTATGGCTACACCTTC. This translates into CASSSNLARAGGYYYGYTF.

V usage is TRBV7-2 and J usage is TRBJ2-7, with D maybe TRBD1 (6 bases). The CDR3 has 13 amino acids. V was pared by 3 bases and J by 4 bases, with 10 bases between. Germline V lookup: CDR1 SGHTA, CDR2 FQGNSA. The CDR3 loop is CASSFAGAYEQYF. CDR3 sequence (DNA): TGTGCCAGCAGCTTCGCAGGGGCATACGAGCAGTACTTC.